One sample yielded the 3 T cell receptor beta chains listed below, sequenced in a study of T cells in Graves' hyperthyroidism and ophthalmopathy. RNA transcripts served as the template for amplifying TCR beta CDR3 regions. First-round RT-PCR targeting the TCR CDR3 was performed with the HTBI primer set. TCRdb recomputed calls from the multiplex PCR reads with MiXCR, one row per CDR3 protein. Among 450,000 to 650,000 distinct CDR3 sequences listed, roughly 18% were seen once. Sequenced input: blood. The receptors were gathered from a woman between 18 and 30 years old with Graves' ophthalmopathy.

This clonotype was recorded a few times. The chain employs TRBV29-1 and TRBJ1-3; no clear D. V was pared by 6 bases and J by 2 bases, with 14 bases between. The CDR3 is made up of 14 amino acids. Germline lookup yields CDR1 SQVTM and CDR2 ANQGSEA. The CDR3 protein is CSVEGLLTGNTIYF. The CDR3 DNA sequence: TGCAGCGTGGAGGGCCTACTGACTGGAAACACCATATATTTT.

This clonotype was recorded many times. The chain uses TRBV5-5 and TRBJ2-2; D not certain. The CDR3 has 16 residues. Germline loops: CDR1 SGHKS, CDR2 YYEKEE (reference sequence). V gave up 0 bases and J gave up 3 bases, with 12 bases separating them. The CDR3 DNA is TGTGCCAGCAGCTTGGCCGCTAGAAGGGACACCGGGGAGCTGTTTTTT. This sequence encodes CASSLAARRDTGELFF.

This clonotype was seen ten or more times. This rearrangement joins TRBV19 to TRBJ1-1; possibly TRBD1 for D (6 bases). Between the trimmed V and J ends, which lost 6 bases and 7 bases, there was a span of 12 bases. Germline V gene lookup returns CDR1 LNHDA and CDR2 SQIVND (reference sequence). The CDR3 runs 12 residues. The CDR3 DNA sequence: TGTGCCAGTAGCGACTTGACAGGTGAAGCTTTCTTT. Protein sequence: CASSDLTGEAFF.